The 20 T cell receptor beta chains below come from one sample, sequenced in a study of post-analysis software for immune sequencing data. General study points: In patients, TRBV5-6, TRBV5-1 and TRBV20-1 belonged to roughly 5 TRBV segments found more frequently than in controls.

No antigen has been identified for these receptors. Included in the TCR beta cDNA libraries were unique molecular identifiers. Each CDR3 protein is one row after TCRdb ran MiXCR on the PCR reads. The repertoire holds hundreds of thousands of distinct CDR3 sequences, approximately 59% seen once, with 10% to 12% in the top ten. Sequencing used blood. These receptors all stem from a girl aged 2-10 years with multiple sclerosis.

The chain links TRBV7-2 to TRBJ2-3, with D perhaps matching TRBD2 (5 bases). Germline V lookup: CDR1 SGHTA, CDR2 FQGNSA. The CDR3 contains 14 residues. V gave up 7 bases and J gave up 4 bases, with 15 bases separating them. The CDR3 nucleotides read TGTGCCAGCACCACCCCCGGGGTCCCAGATACGCAGTATTTT. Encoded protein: CASTTPGVPDTQYF.

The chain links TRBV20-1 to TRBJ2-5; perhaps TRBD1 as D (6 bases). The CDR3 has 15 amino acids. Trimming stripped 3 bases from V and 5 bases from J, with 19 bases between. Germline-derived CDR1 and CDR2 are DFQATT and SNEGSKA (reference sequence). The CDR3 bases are TGCAGTGCTAGTCCACCAGGGGCTACCTGGGAGACCCAGTACTTC. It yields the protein CSASPPGATWETQYF.

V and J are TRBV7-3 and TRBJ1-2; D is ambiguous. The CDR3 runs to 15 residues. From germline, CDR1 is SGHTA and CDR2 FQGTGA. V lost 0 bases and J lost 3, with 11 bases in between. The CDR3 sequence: CASSLTPDGYYGYTF. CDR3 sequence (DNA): TGTGCCAGCAGCTTAACCCCGGACGGATACTATGGCTACACCTTC. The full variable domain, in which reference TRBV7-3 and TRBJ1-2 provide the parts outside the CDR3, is GAGVSQTPSNKVTEKGKYVELRCDPISGHTALYWYRQSLGQGPEFLIYFQGTGAADDSGLPNDRFFAVRPEGSVSTLKIQRTERGDSAVYLCASSLTPDGYYGYTFGSGTRLTVV.

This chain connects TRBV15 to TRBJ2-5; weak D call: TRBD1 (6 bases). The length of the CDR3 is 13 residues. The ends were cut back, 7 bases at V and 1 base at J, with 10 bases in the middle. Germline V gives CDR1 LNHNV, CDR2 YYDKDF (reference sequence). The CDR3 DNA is TGTGCCACCACAGGCAGGGGCCAAGAGACCCAGTACTTC. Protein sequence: CATTGRGQETQYF.

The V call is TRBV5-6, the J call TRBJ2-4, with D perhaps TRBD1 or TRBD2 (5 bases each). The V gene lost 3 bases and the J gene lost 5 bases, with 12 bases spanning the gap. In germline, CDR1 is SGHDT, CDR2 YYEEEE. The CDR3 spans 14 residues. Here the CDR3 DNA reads TGTGCCAGCAGCTCGGGACCCTATGAAAACATTCAGTACTTC. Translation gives CASSSGPYENIQYF.

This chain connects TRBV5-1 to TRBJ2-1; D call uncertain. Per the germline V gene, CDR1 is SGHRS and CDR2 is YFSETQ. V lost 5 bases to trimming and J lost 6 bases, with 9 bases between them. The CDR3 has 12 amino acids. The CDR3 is CASSKHGNEQFF. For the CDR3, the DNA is TGCGCCAGCAGTAAGCACGGCAATGAGCAGTTCTTC.

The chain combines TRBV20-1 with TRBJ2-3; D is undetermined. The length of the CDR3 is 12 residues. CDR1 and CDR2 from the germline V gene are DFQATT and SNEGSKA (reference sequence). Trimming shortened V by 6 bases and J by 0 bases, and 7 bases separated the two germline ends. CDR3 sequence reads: CSAEASTDTQYF. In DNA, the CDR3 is TGCAGTGCCGAGGCTAGCACAGATACGCAGTATTTT.

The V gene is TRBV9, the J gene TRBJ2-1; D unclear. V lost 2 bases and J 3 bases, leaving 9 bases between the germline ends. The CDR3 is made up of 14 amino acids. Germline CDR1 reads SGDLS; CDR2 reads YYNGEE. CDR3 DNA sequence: TGTGCCAGCAGCGTTAGGCAGGACTACAATGAGCAGTTCTTC. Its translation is CASSVRQDYNEQFF.

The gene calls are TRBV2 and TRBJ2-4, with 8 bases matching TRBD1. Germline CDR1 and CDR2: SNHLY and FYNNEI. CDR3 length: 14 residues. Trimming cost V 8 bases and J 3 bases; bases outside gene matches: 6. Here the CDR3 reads CASEDRANKNIQYF. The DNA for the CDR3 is TGTGCCAGCGAGGACAGGGCGAACAAAAACATTCAGTACTTC.

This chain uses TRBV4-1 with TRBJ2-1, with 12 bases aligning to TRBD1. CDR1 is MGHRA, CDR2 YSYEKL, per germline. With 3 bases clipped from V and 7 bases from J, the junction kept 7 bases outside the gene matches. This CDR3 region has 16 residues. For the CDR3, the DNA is TGCGCCAGCAGCCAGGCAGGGACAGGGGGCGCGAATGAGCAGTTCTTC. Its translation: CASSQAGTGGANEQFF.

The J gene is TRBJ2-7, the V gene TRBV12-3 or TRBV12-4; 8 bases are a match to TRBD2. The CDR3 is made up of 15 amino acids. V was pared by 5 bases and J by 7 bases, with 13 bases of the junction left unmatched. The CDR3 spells CASSPLAVPYNEQYF. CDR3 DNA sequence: TGTGCCAGCAGTCCACTAGCGGTCCCCTACAATGAGCAGTACTTC.

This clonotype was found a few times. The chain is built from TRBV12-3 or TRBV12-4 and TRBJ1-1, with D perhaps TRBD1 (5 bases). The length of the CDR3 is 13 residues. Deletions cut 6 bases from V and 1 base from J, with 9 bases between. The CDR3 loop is CASRPTGNTEAFF. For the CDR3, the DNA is TGTGCCAGCAGACCCACAGGGAACACTGAAGCTTTCTTT.

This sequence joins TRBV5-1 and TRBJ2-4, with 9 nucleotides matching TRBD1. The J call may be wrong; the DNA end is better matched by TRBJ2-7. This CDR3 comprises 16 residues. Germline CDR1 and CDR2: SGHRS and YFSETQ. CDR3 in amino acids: CASGPGRDRVSLEQYF. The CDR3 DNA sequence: TGCGCCAGCGGCCCAGGTCGGGACAGGGTGTCCCTCGAGCAGTACTTC.

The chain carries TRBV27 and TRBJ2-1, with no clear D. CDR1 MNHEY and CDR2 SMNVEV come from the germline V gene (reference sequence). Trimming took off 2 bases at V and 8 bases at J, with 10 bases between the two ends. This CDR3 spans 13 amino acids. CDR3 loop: CASSLTAGHEQFF. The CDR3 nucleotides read TGTGCCAGCAGTTTAACGGCTGGGCATGAGCAGTTCTTC.

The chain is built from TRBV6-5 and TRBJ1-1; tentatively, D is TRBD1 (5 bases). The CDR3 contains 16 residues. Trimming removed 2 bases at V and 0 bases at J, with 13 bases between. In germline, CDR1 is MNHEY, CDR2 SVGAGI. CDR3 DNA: TGTGCCAGCAGTTACGACAGCTCGAATATGAACACTGAAGCTTTCTTT. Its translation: CASSYDSSNMNTEAFF.

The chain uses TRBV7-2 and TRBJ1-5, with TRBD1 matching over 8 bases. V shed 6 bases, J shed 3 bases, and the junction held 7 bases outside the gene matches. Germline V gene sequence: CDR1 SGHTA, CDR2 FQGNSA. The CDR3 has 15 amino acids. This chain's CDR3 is CASSFTGGTNQPQHF. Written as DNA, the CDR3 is TGTGCCAGCAGTTTTACAGGGGGAACCAATCAGCCCCAGCATTTT. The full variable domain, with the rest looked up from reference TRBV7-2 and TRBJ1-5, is GAGVSQSPSNKVTEKGKDVELRCDPISGHTALYWYRQSLGQGLEFLIYFQGNSAPDKSGLPSDRFSAERTGGSVSTLTIQRTQQEDSAVYLCASSFTGGTNQPQHFGDGTRLSIL.

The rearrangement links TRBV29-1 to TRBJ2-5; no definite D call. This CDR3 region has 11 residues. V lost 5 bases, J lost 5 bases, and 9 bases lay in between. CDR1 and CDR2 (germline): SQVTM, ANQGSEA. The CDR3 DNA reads TGCAGCGTTTTCAACCTGGAGACCCAGTACTTC. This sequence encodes CSVFNLETQYF.

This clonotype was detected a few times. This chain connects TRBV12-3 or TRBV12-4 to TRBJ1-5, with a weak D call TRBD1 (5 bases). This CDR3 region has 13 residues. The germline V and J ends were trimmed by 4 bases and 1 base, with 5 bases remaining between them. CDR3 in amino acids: CASSWGSNQPQHF. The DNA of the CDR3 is TGTGCCAGCAGTTGGGGGAGCAATCAGCCCCAGCATTTT.

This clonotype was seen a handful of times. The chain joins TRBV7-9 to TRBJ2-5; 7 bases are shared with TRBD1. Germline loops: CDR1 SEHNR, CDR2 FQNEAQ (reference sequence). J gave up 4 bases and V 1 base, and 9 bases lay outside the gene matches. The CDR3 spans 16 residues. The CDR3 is CASSLGMTGIGETQYF. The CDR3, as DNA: TGTGCCAGCAGCTTAGGGATGACAGGGATAGGAGAGACCCAGTACTTC.

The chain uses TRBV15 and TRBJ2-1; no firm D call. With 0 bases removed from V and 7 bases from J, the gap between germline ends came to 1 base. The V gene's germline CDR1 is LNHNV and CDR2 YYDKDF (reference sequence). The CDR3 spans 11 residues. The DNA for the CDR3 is TGTGCCACCAGCAGAGAGAATGAGCAGTTCTTC. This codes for CATSRENEQFF.